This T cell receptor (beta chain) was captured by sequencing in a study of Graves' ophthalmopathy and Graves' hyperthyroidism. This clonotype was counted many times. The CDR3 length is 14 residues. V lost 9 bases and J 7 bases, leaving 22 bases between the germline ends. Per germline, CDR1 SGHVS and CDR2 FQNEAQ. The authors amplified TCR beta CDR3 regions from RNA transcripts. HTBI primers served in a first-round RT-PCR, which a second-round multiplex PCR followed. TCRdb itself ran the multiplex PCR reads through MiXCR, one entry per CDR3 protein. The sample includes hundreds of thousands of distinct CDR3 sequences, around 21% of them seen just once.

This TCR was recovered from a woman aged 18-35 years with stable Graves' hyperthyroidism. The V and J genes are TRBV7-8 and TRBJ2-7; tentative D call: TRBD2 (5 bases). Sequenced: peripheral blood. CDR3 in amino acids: CASSPKRSDYEQYF. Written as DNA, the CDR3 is TGTGCCAGTAGCCCGAAAAGAAGTGACTATGAGCAGTACTTC.